The clone carrying this T cell receptor (beta chain) has a count of ten or more. TCRdb itself ran the 5' RACE reads through MiXCR, one entry per CDR3 protein. The data contain 150,000 to 200,000 distinct CDR3 sequences, around 10% of them singletons. Germline loops: CDR1 MGHRA, CDR2 YSYEKL. The V gene lost 0 bases and the J gene lost 0 bases, with 10 bases spanning the gap. The CDR3 is made up of 16 amino acids. This sample stems from a study of T-cell memory formation after mild COVID-19. The overall study: In these data, TCR clusters were largely donor specific.

The sequenced sample was PBMCs or a T cell subset sorted from them (not recorded which). The clonotype comes from a man aged 18 to 29 who had mild COVID-19 (a few samples of this study predate the infection). Cell type and time point are not known. The chain employs TRBV4-1 and TRBJ2-3; D possibly corresponds to TRBD2 (6 bases). For the CDR3, the DNA is TGCGCCAGCAGCCAAGAGACTAGACCTAGCACAGATACGCAGTATTTT. Amino acid sequence: CASSQETRPSTDTQYF.